The 17 T cell receptor beta chains listed next were all sequenced from one sample in a study of T cells in Graves' hyperthyroidism and ophthalmopathy (dated by TCRdb to about 2019). Library construction relied on multiplex PCR. The instrument was an Illumina HiSeq 2000. Amplification of TCR beta CDR3 regions was carried out from RNA transcripts. A first-round RT-PCR of the TCR CDR3 used the HTBI primer set with the Qiagen OneStep RT-PCR kit. TCRdb trimmed public reads at Q25 via fastp, called clones via MiXCR and kept in-frame beta chains. Identical CDR3 protein sequences are pooled into one entry, listed with their most common genes and DNA. The sample table records about 350,000 distinct CDR3 sequences; roughly 20% of these occur just once. Roughly 15% of the sample is held by the ten biggest clonotypes. The sequenced material came from blood. The receptor source for this set is a middle-aged woman with Graves' ophthalmopathy.

Ten or more counts support this clonotype. Possible read error: a much larger clone is one base away. The CDR3 DNA sequence: TGTGCCAGCAGCGGCCGGGACGCCACGGAGACCCAGTACTTC. Its protein is CASSGRDATETQYF. The chain uses TRBV13 and TRBJ2-5; D tentatively reads TRBD1 or TRBD2 (5 bases each). The CDR3 loop spans 14 amino acids. Deletions cut 5 bases from V and 5 bases from J, with 15 bases between. Germline loops: CDR1 PRHDT, CDR2 FYEKMQ (reference sequence).

This clonotype was detected ten times or more. V usage is TRBV11-2 and J usage is TRBJ1-5, with 8 bases aligning to TRBD1. V gave up 5 bases and J gave up 5 bases; unmatched junction bases: 5. This CDR3 comprises 14 residues. Germline CDR1 is SGHAT and CDR2 is FQNNGV. The CDR3 loop reads CASSTGQVHQPQHF. In DNA, the CDR3 is TGTGCCAGCAGCACGGGACAGGTTCATCAGCCCCAGCATTTT.

This clonotype was found many times. V gene TRBV19 combines with J gene TRBJ2-7; possible D gene TRBD2, 6 bases. The CDR3 is 15 amino acids. CDR1 and CDR2 from the germline V gene are LNHDA and SQIVND (reference sequence). V dropped 1 base and J dropped 2 bases, with 12 bases sitting between them. CDR3 coding DNA: TGTGCCAGTAGTATAGTAGGAGGGAAGGCCTACGAGCAGTACTTC. Its translation: CASSIVGGKAYEQYF.

This clonotype was observed at least ten times. This sequence joins TRBV20-1 and TRBJ2-5; 7 bases agree with TRBD2. The junction had 8 bases not matched to a gene; V was cut back by 1 base and J by 3 bases. CDR1 DFQATT and CDR2 SNEGSKA come from the germline V gene (reference sequence). The CDR3 runs 15 residues. The CDR3 bases are TGCAGTGCTAGAGCCCCATGGCGGGGGAAAGAGACCCAGTACTTC. Residues: CSARAPWRGKETQYF.

This clonotype appeared a few times. V and J are TRBV2 and TRBJ1-2; 7 bases agree with TRBD1. The CDR3 runs to 15 residues. V trimming: 5 bases; J trimming: 6 bases; junction bases outside the gene matches: 12. CDR1 SNHLY and CDR2 FYNNEI come from the germline V gene. The CDR3 DNA follows: TGTGCCAGCAGTCAATACGTACGGGACAGAGATGGCTACACCTTC. Protein product: CASSQYVRDRDGYTF. The variable domain in full, completed from reference TRBV2 and TRBJ1-2, reads EPEVTQTPSHQVTQMGQEVILRCVPISNHLYFYWYRQILGQKVEFLVSFYNNEISEKSEIFDDQFSVERPDGSNFTLKIRSTKLEDSAMYFCASSQYVRDRDGYTFGSGTRLTVV.

This clonotype was recorded at least ten times. The rearrangement links TRBV19 to TRBJ1-5; 9 bases match TRBD1. Looked up from germline, CDR1 is LNHDA and CDR2 is SQIVND (reference sequence). Losses at the gene ends were 2 bases for V and 1 base for J; bases not matched to a gene: 6. The CDR3 runs 17 residues. The DNA of the CDR3 is TGTGCCAGTAGTATAACAGGGGGCGAGTTAAGCAATCAGCCCCAGCATTTT. It yields the protein CASSITGGELSNQPQHF.

This clonotype was seen ten or more times. The chain joins TRBV6-5 to TRBJ2-7; 9 bases are a match to TRBD1. Germline CDR1 and CDR2: MNHEY and SVGAGI. This CDR3 region has 16 residues. Trimming cost V 5 bases and J 3 bases; bases outside gene matches: 11. The CDR3 DNA is TGTGCCAGCAGTCGGATTACCGGGACAGGGTTCTACGAGCAGTACTTC. It encodes CASSRITGTGFYEQYF.

The chain recombines TRBV28 with TRBJ2-4, with D perhaps matching TRBD1 (5 bases). CDR1 and CDR2 from the germline V gene are MDHEN and SYDVKM. Trimming cost V 7 bases and J 0 bases, with 19 bases left between them. The CDR3 runs 17 residues. The CDR3 here is CASTTNRIHLAKNIQYF. The CDR3 DNA reads TGTGCCAGCACCACTAACAGGATTCACCTAGCCAAAAACATTCAGTACTTC. Full variable domain (missing parts from reference TRBV28 and TRBJ2-4): DVKVTQSSRYLVKRTGEKVFLECVQDMDHENMFWYRQDPGLGLRLIYFSYDVKMKEKGDIPEGYSVSREKKERFSLILESASTNQTSMYLCASTTNRIHLAKNIQYFGAGTRLSVL.

At least ten counts were recorded for this clonotype. This chain connects TRBV20-1 to TRBJ1-2, with D tentatively TRBD1 (5 bases). Per the germline V gene, CDR1 is DFQATT and CDR2 is SNEGSKA (reference sequence). V was cut by 2 bases and J by 2 bases, with 9 bases left in between. The length of the CDR3 is 13 residues. This chain's CDR3 is CSARSQGNYGYTF. CDR3 in DNA: TGCAGTGCTAGATCGCAGGGAAACTATGGCTACACCTTC.

This clonotype was detected ten times or more. This chain joins TRBV6-2 or TRBV6-3 and TRBJ2-6; tentative D call: TRBD1 (6 bases). Germline V gene sequence: CDR1 MNHEY, CDR2 SVGEGT. This CDR3 region has 15 residues. V was shortened by 7 bases and J by 0 bases, with 10 bases between the two germline ends. This CDR3 reads CASNLGGSGANVLTF. The DNA of the CDR3 is TGTGCCAGCAACCTAGGGGGCTCTGGGGCCAACGTCCTGACTTTC.

This clonotype has a count of ten or more. The V and J genes are TRBV12-3 or TRBV12-4 and TRBJ1-1; D gene unclear. The V end was cut by 11 bases, the J end by 7 bases, with 14 bases between. There are 11 residues in the CDR3. The chain's CDR3 is CACTYSFEAFF. CDR3 DNA: TGTGCCTGCACCTACAGCTTTGAAGCTTTCTTT.

This clonotype occurred many times. The rearrangement uses TRBV6-5 and TRBJ2-5; D might be TRBD2 (7 bases). The V gene's germline CDR1 is MNHEY and CDR2 SVGAGI. Trimming took 5 bases from V and 4 from J, leaving 17 bases between them. The CDR3 length is 15 residues. CDR3 amino acids: CASSPTGGAGETQYF. CDR3 sequence (DNA): TGTGCCAGCAGTCCCACTGGGGGGGCCGGAGAGACCCAGTACTTC.

This clonotype was seen ten or more times. The V gene is TRBV27, the J gene TRBJ1-5; no firm D call. Germline values: CDR1 MNHEY, CDR2 SMNVEV (reference sequence). The length of the CDR3 is 16 residues. The V end was cut by 5 bases, the J end by 1 base, with 15 bases between. Here the CDR3 reads CASSPSRLVSNQPQHF. The CDR3 DNA follows: TGTGCCAGCAGTCCATCCCGGTTGGTGAGCAATCAGCCCCAGCATTTT.

This clonotype was counted a few times. V is TRBV7-2 and J is TRBJ1-1; 7 bases line up with TRBD1. The CDR3 contains 16 residues. The V segment lost 0 bases and the J segment 1 base; nucleotides outside the gene matches: 5. CDR1 and CDR2 from the germline V gene are SGHTA and FQGNSA. CDR3 bases: TGTGCCAGCAGCTTAGCCTACAGGGGCCAGAACACTGAAGCTTTCTTT. This translates into CASSLAYRGQNTEAFF.

The rearrangement uses TRBV7-8 and TRBJ2-5; D not resolved. This CDR3 contains 13 residues. Germline V lookup: CDR1 SGHVS, CDR2 FQNEAQ. The V and J ends lost 1 base and 7 bases respectively, with 10 bases between them. The DNA for the CDR3 is TGTGCCAGCAGCTTAGGCCCCCTGGGGACCCAGTACTTC. Translating gives CASSLGPLGTQYF.

This clonotype was counted at least ten times. This sequence joins TRBV30 and TRBJ1-2; D is ambiguous. The V gene lost 8 bases and the J gene lost 3 bases, with 10 bases spanning the gap. Germline lookup yields CDR1 GTSNPN and CDR2 SVGIG (reference sequence). The CDR3 length is 11 residues. The CDR3, as DNA: TGTGCCCGCTTTACGTACTATGGCTACACCTTC. Protein: CARFTYYGYTF.

This clonotype has ten or more counts. This chain joins TRBV6-5 and TRBJ2-7, with D unclear. This CDR3 spans 13 amino acids. The germline V gene encodes CDR1 MNHEY and CDR2 SVGAGI. Trimming left V 5 bases short and J 7 bases short, with 15 bases between. The CDR3 sequence is CASSTRPMGEQYF. CDR3 in DNA: TGTGCCAGCAGTACTCGTCCGATGGGAGAGCAGTACTTC.